Shown below are 8 T cell receptor beta chains from a single sample sequenced in a study of control samples from healthy donors and cancer patients. This table comes from immunoSEQ multiplex PCR, and its TCRdb copy is limited to in-frame clones, with some not included. The table lists 90,000 to 130,000 clones, about 80% of them singletons. Specimen: blood. These TCRs come from a man between 18 and 35 years old in good health.

The chain combines TRBV11-1 with TRBJ2-7; D is unresolved. CDR1 and CDR2 from the germline V gene are SGHAT and FQDESV (reference sequence). The CDR3 has 13 amino acids. The germline V and J ends were trimmed by 5 bases and 3 bases, with 11 bases remaining between them. The CDR3: CASSKNLNYEQYV. The CDR3 nucleotides read TGTGCCAGCAGCAAGAATCTCAACTACGAGCAGTACGTC.

V is TRBV2 and J is TRBJ1-2, with D perhaps matching TRBD1 (5 bases). CDR3 length equals 14 residues. Germline CDR1 reads SNHLY; CDR2 reads FYNNEI. The V gene lost 6 bases and the J gene lost 6 bases, with 17 bases spanning the gap. CDR3 bases: TGTGCCAGCAGGCCCAGGGAGCGCATAGATGGCTACACCTTC. It yields the protein CASRPRERIDGYTF. Full variable domain (outside the CDR3, taken from reference TRBV2 and TRBJ1-2): EPEVTQTPSHQVTQMGQEVILRCVPISNHLYFYWYRQILGQKVEFLVSFYNNEISEKSEIFDDQFSVERPDGSNFTLKIRSTKLEDSAMYFCASRPRERIDGYTFGSGTRLTVV.

The rearrangement joins TRBV6-5 to TRBJ2-1; D is unresolved. Germline assignment: CDR1 MNHEY and CDR2 SVGAGI. The CDR3 consists of 11 residues. The V gene lost 7 bases and the J gene lost 7 bases, with 8 bases spanning the gap. CDR3 sequence (DNA): TGTGCCAGCACCTTGGCGAATGAGCAGTTCTTC. This codes for CASTLANEQFF.

The V and J genes are TRBV18 and TRBJ1-6; D may be TRBD1 (6 bases). Trimming shortened V by 2 bases and J by 7 bases, and 24 bases separated the two germline ends. CDR1 is KGHSH and CDR2 is LQKENI in the germline V gene. The CDR3 runs to 19 residues. The CDR3 here is CASSPGGHQRGGRNSPLHF. The CDR3 region has the DNA TGTGCCAGCTCACCAGGAGGGCACCAACGGGGGGGGCGGAATTCACCCCTCCACTTT.

The CDR3 DNA follows: TGTGCCTGGAGCAAAGGGACGAGTAACAATGAGCAGTTCTTC. Translated, it gives CAWSKGTSNNEQFF. J is TRBJ2-1 and V is TRBV30, with D possibly being TRBD1 or TRBD2 (5 bases each). The V and J ends lost 3 bases and 5 bases respectively, with 14 bases between them. Germline V CDR1 and CDR2: GTSNPN, SVGIG (reference sequence). This CDR3 is 14 amino acids long.

This chain joins TRBV9 and TRBJ1-1; D ambiguous. V dropped 1 base and J dropped 2 bases, with 9 bases sitting between them. Germline assignment: CDR1 SGDLS and CDR2 YYNGEE. The CDR3 contains 14 residues. The CDR3 sequence is CASSVIGPNTEAFF. The CDR3 DNA follows: TGTGCCAGCAGCGTAATAGGACCCAACACTGAAGCTTTCTTT.

The chain carries TRBV5-6 and TRBJ2-5; a possible D gene is TRBD2 (6 bases). This CDR3 spans 16 amino acids. Trimming left V 4 bases short and J 1 base short, with 17 bases between. Germline CDR1 SGHDT, CDR2 YYEEEE. CDR3: CASSPYYGGAQETQYF. CDR3 in DNA: TGTGCCAGCAGCCCATATTACGGCGGGGCCCAAGAGACCCAGTACTTC.

The V call is TRBV27, the J call TRBJ1-5; 7 nucleotides agree with TRBD1. Germline lookup yields CDR1 MNHEY and CDR2 SMNVEV (reference sequence). Trimming removed 0 bases from V and 0 bases from J; junction bases left unmatched: 14. This CDR3 is built from 20 residues. CDR3 bases: TGTGCCAGCAGTTTATCGGGTCAACAGGGGCTCCATATTAGCAATCAGCCCCAGCATTTT. Translation gives CASSLSGQQGLHISNQPQHF.